The 14 T cell receptor beta chains below all came from one sample that was sequenced in a study of blood T cell repertoires in COVID-19. Assay: immunoSEQ multiplex PCR; the TCRdb copy retains only in-frame clones and omits some. The sample shows some 190,000 clones, about 88% of them seen only once. Sequenced input: peripheral blood. These receptors all stem from a woman in her thirties or forties who had recovered from COVID-19.

V and J are TRBV4-2 and TRBJ2-1; 13 bases map to TRBD2. Germline CDR1 is LGHNA and CDR2 is YNFKEQ. V lost 9 bases and J lost 6; bases outside the gene matches: 2. CDR3 size: 13 residues. This CDR3 is CASGLAGANEQFF. The DNA for the CDR3 is TGTGCCAGTGGACTAGCGGGAGCCAATGAGCAGTTCTTC.

The chain has TRBV5-1 and TRBJ2-7, with 7 bases matching TRBD2. The V and J ends lost 2 bases and 6 bases, in that order; junction bases with no gene match: 8. The V gene's germline CDR1 is SGHRS and CDR2 YFSETQ. CDR3 size: 14 residues. DNA of the CDR3: TGCGCCAGCAGCTTAGGCGGGGGAACGGGCGAGCAGTACTTC. Its protein is CASSLGGGTGEQYF.

This clone was counted a few times. The chain links TRBV27 to TRBJ2-1; TRBD2 agrees at 10 bases. Germline values: CDR1 MNHEY, CDR2 SMNVEV (reference sequence). This CDR3 comprises 16 residues. Losses at the gene ends were 6 bases for V and 6 bases for J; bases not matched to a gene: 11. The CDR3 reads CASRPRASGRGNEQFF. The CDR3 nucleotides are TGTGCCAGCAGACCTCGAGCTAGCGGGAGAGGCAATGAGCAGTTCTTC.

The chain combines TRBV18 with TRBJ1-1, with D possibly matching TRBD1 (5 bases). The length of the CDR3 is 17 residues. Germline assignment: CDR1 KGHSH and CDR2 LQKENI. V shed 3 bases and J shed 4 bases, with 21 bases lying between them. The CDR3 nucleotides are TGTGCCAGCTCACCCGGCGAGTGGGGGAGGTCGAGCACTGAAGCTTTCTTT. Translated: CASSPGEWGRSSTEAFF.

The chain recombines TRBV2 with TRBJ2-2; 9 bases agree with TRBD2. V was pared by 11 bases and J by 8 bases, with 9 bases of the junction left unmatched. Germline V gene sequence: CDR1 SNHLY, CDR2 FYNNEI. CDR3 length equals 13 residues. The CDR3 region is CACSGGWAGELFF. The CDR3 DNA sequence: TGTGCCTGTAGCGGGGGCTGGGCGGGGGAGCTGTTTTTT.

V is TRBV14 and J is TRBJ2-7; 9 bases align to TRBD2. Germline lookup yields CDR1 SGHDN and CDR2 FVKESK. V lost 9 bases and J lost 3; bases outside the gene matches: 6. This CDR3 is built from 13 residues. CDR3 in DNA: TGTGCCAGTAGATCTAGCGGGGTCTACGAGCAGTACTTC. Amino acids: CASRSSGVYEQYF.

This rearrangement joins TRBV5-1 to TRBJ2-3; D is perhaps TRBD2 (6 bases). CDR3 length equals 17 residues. V gave up 0 bases and J gave up 4 bases, with 18 bases separating them. Per the germline V gene, CDR1 is SGHRS and CDR2 is YFSETQ. The CDR3 reads CASSLAGGPRGADTQYF. The CDR3 DNA sequence: TGCGCCAGCAGCTTGGCCGGGGGTCCCCGGGGTGCAGATACGCAGTATTTT.

This clone was detected once. This chain connects TRBV11-2 to TRBJ1-5; no reliable D call. Trimming shortened V by 5 bases and J by 5 bases, and 16 bases separated the two germline ends. The CDR3 is 15 amino acids. Germline CDR1 and CDR2: SGHAT and FQNNGV. DNA of the CDR3: TGTGCCAGCAGCAACCGGGGATCCGGGGATCAGCCCCAGCATTTT. Protein product: CASSNRGSGDQPQHF.

This chain connects TRBV11-2 to TRBJ2-7; TRBD2 matches at 8 bases. V shed 2 bases and J 3 bases; nucleotides not matched to a gene: 6. Per germline, CDR1 SGHAT and CDR2 FQNNGV. This CDR3 comprises 15 residues. This CDR3 is CASSLTSGGLYEQYF. The DNA of the CDR3 is TGTGCCAGCAGCTTAACTTCGGGAGGGCTCTACGAGCAGTACTTC.

The rearrangement links TRBV5-4 to TRBJ1-2, with 7 bases identical to TRBD1. Losses at the gene ends were 2 bases for V and 6 bases for J; bases not matched to a gene: 10. The CDR3 sequence is 15 residues long. The germline CDR1 and CDR2 sequences are SGHNT and YYREEE (reference sequence). CDR3 region: CASSFQTGAKDGYTF. The CDR3 coding sequence is TGTGCCAGCAGCTTTCAAACAGGGGCAAAGGATGGCTACACCTTC.

The rearrangement uses TRBV27 and TRBJ1-5; maybe TRBD1 (6 bases). The CDR3 consists of 14 residues. Trimming pared 6 bases from V and 0 bases from J, leaving 9 bases between. Germline CDR1 MNHEY, CDR2 SMNVEV (reference sequence). This chain's CDR3 is CASSYRASNQPQHF. CDR3 DNA: TGTGCCAGCAGCTACAGGGCTAGCAATCAGCCCCAGCATTTT.

A single count supports this clone. The V call is TRBV6-5, the J call TRBJ2-1, with 7 bases identical to TRBD2. The germline V gene encodes CDR1 MNHEY and CDR2 SVGAGI. V shed 2 bases, J shed 2 bases, and the junction held 6 bases outside the gene matches. The length of the CDR3 is 16 residues. CDR3 sequence (DNA): TGTGCCAGCAGTTACGAAAGCGGGACTCCCTACAATGAGCAGTTCTTC. Translation: CASSYESGTPYNEQFF.

The chain has TRBV7-9 and TRBJ2-7; 7 bases line up with TRBD2. V lost 0 bases, J lost 3 bases, and 2 bases stayed unmatched. Germline V CDR1 and CDR2: SEHNR, FQNEAQ (reference sequence). CDR3 length: 14 amino acids. The CDR3 nucleotides read TGTGCCAGCAGCTTAGCCGGGACTATCTACGAGCAGTACTTC. It specifies CASSLAGTIYEQYF.

This clone appeared a few times. V gene TRBV11-2 combines with J gene TRBJ2-2; 8 positions agree with TRBD2. Trimming took 3 bases from V and 4 from J; bases not matched to a gene: 7. Germline V gives CDR1 SGHAT, CDR2 FQNNGV. This CDR3 has 16 residues. The CDR3: CASSLRFSGITGELFF. CDR3 bases: TGTGCCAGCAGCTTGAGATTTAGCGGGATCACCGGGGAGCTGTTTTTT.